The 27 T cell receptor beta chains below come from one sample, sequenced in a study of radiation and T cells in renal cell carcinoma. TCRdb's copy holds only in-frame clones and misses some; the assay was immunoSEQ multiplex PCR. The sample contains roughly 92,000 clones, 65% to 90% of which appear only once. Specified time point: blood 4 weeks post-SBRT, at nephrectomy. The treatment denotes: 15 Gy SBRT to primary tumor, nephrectomy 4 weeks later. Source: blood, taken from a patient whose treatment included radiotherapy and nephrectomy. The origin of the receptors is a man between 60 and 70 years old with renal cell carcinoma.

Turning to this clone: Other nucleotide sequences from this sample produce the same CDR3. J is TRBJ2-7 and V is TRBV5-1, with TRBD1 identical over 11 bases. The CDR3 extends over 16 amino acids. V lost 1 base and J lost 4; bases outside the gene matches: 7. Germline-derived CDR1 and CDR2 are SGHRS and YFSETQ. The chain's CDR3 is CASSLSPGQGEYEQYF. The CDR3 coding sequence is TGCGCCAGCAGCTTGTCTCCGGGACAGGGGGAATACGAGCAGTACTTC.

The chain combines TRBV7-2 with TRBJ2-1; 8 bases are a match to TRBD2. From germline, CDR1 is SGHTA and CDR2 FQGNSA. The trim removed 2 bases at V and 4 bases at J, leaving 7 bases unmatched. CDR3 length: 16 amino acids. The CDR3 DNA reads as TGTGCCAGCAGCTTATTAGCGGGAAGACTTTACAATGAGCAGTTCTTC. Its protein is CASSLLAGRLYNEQFF.

This sequence joins TRBV7-8 and TRBJ1-3; D is unresolved. This CDR3 region has 15 residues. The V and J ends lost 1 base and 4 bases respectively, with 11 bases between them. Germline CDR1 SGHVS, CDR2 FQNEAQ. The CDR3 bases are TGTGCCAGCAGCTTAGTGGAGGGATCCGGAAACACCATATATTTT. Amino acid sequence: CASSLVEGSGNTIYF. Supplemented by reference TRBV7-8 and TRBJ1-3, the full variable domain reads GAGVSQSPRYKVAKRGQDVALRCDPISGHVSLFWYQQALGQGPEFLTYFQNEAQLDKSGLPSDRFFAERPEGSVSTLKIQRTQQEDSAVYLCASSLVEGSGNTIYFGEGSWLTVV.

This chain joins TRBV19 and TRBJ2-3, with D maybe TRBD2 (5 bases). V was shortened by 7 bases and J by 6 bases, with 11 bases between the two germline ends. Germline loops: CDR1 LNHDA, CDR2 SQIVND (reference sequence). The length of the CDR3 is 12 residues. The CDR3 here is CASKSSGDTQYF. In DNA form, the CDR3 reads TGTGCCAGTAAGAGCTCGGGGGATACGCAGTATTTT.

The CDR3 sequence: CASSAARTGTRYF. The DNA for the CDR3 is TGTGCCAGCAGTGCCGCCCGGACAGGGACTAGGTACTTC. This chain connects TRBV27 to TRBJ2-7; D may correspond to TRBD1 or TRBD2 (8 bases each). V was trimmed by 5 bases and J by 12 bases, leaving 20 bases between them. CDR1 and CDR2 (germline): MNHEY, SMNVEV (reference sequence). This CDR3 has 13 amino acids.

The chain recombines TRBV19 with TRBJ2-1, with D tentatively TRBD1 (6 bases). Trimming left V 7 bases short and J 8 bases short, with 9 bases between. Germline V gene sequence: CDR1 LNHDA, CDR2 SQIVND (reference sequence). CDR3 length: 11 amino acids. The CDR3 sequence is CASKSGDEQFF. CDR3 nucleotides: TGTGCCAGTAAGTCAGGGGATGAGCAGTTCTTC.

In its sample, this clone was seen once. The rearrangement joins TRBV9 to TRBJ2-1, with D hard to call. CDR1 SGDLS and CDR2 YYNGEE come from the germline V gene. The CDR3 is 15 amino acids. The ends were cut back, 1 base at V and 2 bases at J, with 10 bases in the middle. The chain's CDR3 is CASSVRTETYNEQFF. The CDR3 DNA sequence: TGTGCCAGCAGCGTAAGAACAGAAACCTACAATGAGCAGTTCTTC. The full variable domain, its missing parts supplied by reference TRBV9 and TRBJ2-1, is DSGVTQTPKHLITATGQRVTLRCSPRSGDLSVYWYQQSLDQGLQFLIQYYNGEERAKGNILERFSAQQFPDLHSELNLSSLELGDSALYFCASSVRTETYNEQFFGPGTRLTVL.

This clone was observed a single time. V gene TRBV2 combines with J gene TRBJ1-4; D is unresolved. Germline CDR1 SNHLY, CDR2 FYNNEI. The CDR3 sequence is 17 residues long. V lost 4 bases and J lost 0, with 15 bases in between. CDR3 DNA: TGTGCCAGCAGTGTAGTCCCCGAAGTTGCAACTAATGAAAAACTGTTTTTT. Residues: CASSVVPEVATNEKLFF.

The chain is built from TRBV7-9 and TRBJ2-2; TRBD1 or TRBD2 may be the D gene (5 bases each). Germline CDR1 SEHNR, CDR2 FQNEAQ (reference sequence). Trimming left V 3 bases short and J 13 bases short, with 15 bases between. The CDR3 totals 13 residues. For the CDR3, the DNA is TGTGCCAGCAGCTTCCCCAGGGAGTACGCGCTGTTTTTT. It encodes CASSFPREYALFF.

This chain uses TRBV6-1 with TRBJ2-7; D is unresolved. The V end was cut by 3 bases, the J end by 9 bases, with 6 bases between. Per germline, CDR1 MNHNS and CDR2 SASEGT. The CDR3 is made up of 10 amino acids. CDR3 coding DNA: TGTGCCAGCAGTGAGAGAGGGCAGTACTTC. This translates into CASSERGQYF.

This chain links TRBV29-1 with TRBJ2-1; D is possibly TRBD2 (6 bases). Trimming removed 4 bases from V and 2 bases from J, with 15 bases in between. Germline values: CDR1 SQVTM, CDR2 ANQGSEA. The CDR3 is 15 amino acids. This CDR3 reads CSVAVAGNPYNEQFF. The CDR3 DNA reads TGCAGCGTTGCGGTGGCGGGGAACCCCTACAATGAGCAGTTCTTC.

The genes are TRBV4-2 and TRBJ2-7; possibly TRBD1 for D (5 bases). CDR3 length: 16 amino acids. Per the germline V gene, CDR1 is LGHNA and CDR2 is YNFKEQ. Trimming stripped 0 bases from V and 6 bases from J, with 18 bases between. The CDR3 nucleotides are TGTGCCAGCAGCCAAGAGGGGTCGCGCAGGGTGGTCGAGCAGTACTTC. Translated, it gives CASSQEGSRRVVEQYF.

The chain is built from TRBV5-1 and TRBJ1-3; possible D gene TRBD1, 6 bases. The CDR3 totals 14 residues. Germline V gene data show CDR1 as SGHRS and CDR2 as YFSETQ. The V end lost 5 bases, the J end lost 6 bases, and 15 bases lay between the germline ends. The CDR3 coding sequence is TGCGCCAGCAGAGACATCGGGGGGCTAAACACCATATATTTT. The encoded protein is CASRDIGGLNTIYF.

This sequence joins TRBV6-5 and TRBJ2-7; a weak D match, TRBD1 (7 bases). Trimming took 3 bases from V and 4 from J, leaving 13 bases between them. Looked up from germline, CDR1 is MNHEY and CDR2 is SVGAGI. The CDR3 has 14 amino acids. CDR3 in amino acids: CASSYSQGGYEQYF. The CDR3 DNA sequence: TGTGCCAGCAGTTATTCCCAGGGGGGATACGAGCAGTACTTC.

V usage is TRBV19 and J usage is TRBJ2-7; D call uncertain. In germline, CDR1 is LNHDA, CDR2 SQIVND (reference sequence). The CDR3 covers 14 residues. V lost 1 base, J lost 1 base, and 8 bases lay in between. The CDR3 DNA sequence: TGTGCCAGTAGTATAGGAACGGTTTCCTACGAGCAGTACTTC. The encoded protein is CASSIGTVSYEQYF.

This chain uses TRBV30 with TRBJ2-3, with 11 bases lining up with TRBD1. CDR3 length: 14 amino acids. Germline assignment: CDR1 GTSNPN and CDR2 SVGIG (reference sequence). V was clipped by 8 bases and J by 2 bases; unmatched bases: 6. The CDR3 is CAVGQGANTDTQYF. DNA of the CDR3: TGTGCCGTTGGACAGGGGGCGAACACAGATACGCAGTATTTT.

This clone was seen more than once but under ten times. J is TRBJ1-1 and V is TRBV6-5; D is uncertain. This CDR3 contains 11 residues. Trimming removed 6 bases from V and 7 bases from J, with 9 bases in between. Germline V gives CDR1 MNHEY, CDR2 SVGAGI. This chain's CDR3 is CASRRGDEAFF. The CDR3 DNA sequence: TGTGCCAGCAGACGCGGGGATGAAGCTTTCTTT.

The CDR3 nucleotides read TGTGCCAGCTCACCACGACAGGGACATGAGCAGTTCTTC. As protein: CASSPRQGHEQFF. The V call is TRBV18, the J call TRBJ2-1, with 7 bases that match TRBD1. This CDR3 has 13 amino acids. Germline assignment: CDR1 KGHSH and CDR2 LQKENI. The V and J ends lost 1 base and 8 bases, in that order; junction bases with no gene match: 2.

The rearrangement links TRBV6-5 to TRBJ2-7; D is perhaps TRBD2 (6 bases). This CDR3 is 14 amino acids long. Trimming cost V 0 bases and J 3 bases, with 9 bases left between them. Germline CDR1 reads MNHEY; CDR2 reads SVGAGI. The CDR3 DNA reads TGTGCCAGCAGTTACTCGAGGGACTTCTACGAGCAGTACTTC. Amino acid sequence: CASSYSRDFYEQYF.

The chain has TRBV7-9 and TRBJ2-3; 8 bases line up with TRBD1. This CDR3 region has 18 residues. V gave up 5 bases and J gave up 0 bases; unmatched junction bases: 13. Per the germline V gene, CDR1 is SEHNR and CDR2 is FQNEAQ (reference sequence). The CDR3 region is CASSRGTGTTTSTDTQYF. In DNA form, the CDR3 reads TGTGCCAGCAGCCGGGGGACAGGTACCACTACTAGCACAGATACGCAGTATTTT.

The V call is TRBV10-1, the J call TRBJ1-5; no firm D call. The germline V gene encodes CDR1 WNHNN and CDR2 SYGVQD (reference sequence). Trimming removed 7 bases from V and 5 bases from J, with 12 bases in between. The CDR3 loop spans 13 amino acids. The DNA of the CDR3 is TGCGCCAGCAATAGAGATATTGATCAGCCCCAGCATTTT. Amino acids: CASNRDIDQPQHF.

DNA of the CDR3: TGCGCCAGCAGCTTGGGGACTAGCGGGAGCCCCATTGGGGATACGCAGTATTTT. It specifies CASSLGTSGSPIGDTQYF. The gene calls are TRBV5-1 and TRBJ2-3, with TRBD2 matching 13 bases. The CDR3 sequence is 18 residues long. V was clipped by 0 bases and J by 6 bases; unmatched bases: 10. Per the germline V gene, CDR1 is SGHRS and CDR2 is YFSETQ.

The CDR3 spells CASSQGYNEKLFF. The CDR3 DNA follows: TGTGCCAGCAGCCAGGGATATAATGAAAAACTGTTTTTT. The chain carries TRBV7-2 and TRBJ1-4, with D maybe TRBD1 (5 bases). The CDR3 loop spans 13 amino acids. The V gene lost 5 bases and the J gene lost 4 bases, with 8 bases spanning the gap. CDR1 and CDR2 from the germline V gene are SGHTA and FQGNSA.

The CDR3 DNA follows: TGTGCCAGCTCACTTGGGCAGCCCACAGATACGCAGTATTTT. It specifies CASSLGQPTDTQYF. The V call is TRBV7-9, the J call TRBJ2-3; D not certain. Germline loops: CDR1 SEHNR, CDR2 FQNEAQ (reference sequence). This CDR3 is 14 amino acids long. Trimming removed 8 bases from V and 2 bases from J, with 14 bases in between.

The rearrangement uses TRBV18 and TRBJ2-6; D possibly corresponds to TRBD1 (5 bases). This CDR3 contains 18 residues. Per the germline V gene, CDR1 is KGHSH and CDR2 is LQKENI. The V gene lost 0 bases and the J gene lost 0 bases, with 12 bases spanning the gap. The CDR3 protein is CASSPPGAASSGANVLTF. CDR3 nucleotides: TGTGCCAGCTCACCACCAGGGGCAGCAAGCTCTGGGGCCAACGTCCTGACTTTC.

The chain couples TRBV27 to TRBJ1-2, with 8 bases fitting TRBD1. Germline V gives CDR1 MNHEY, CDR2 SMNVEV (reference sequence). The V gene end was trimmed by 5 bases and the J gene end by 2 bases; junction bases not matched to a gene: 4. The CDR3 sequence is 14 residues long. The CDR3 DNA is TGTGCCAGCAGTACAGGGGGAGCCAACTATGGCTACACCTTC. Translated: CASSTGGANYGYTF.

J is TRBJ2-7 and V is TRBV7-8; D ambiguous. Per the germline V gene, CDR1 is SGHVS and CDR2 is FQNEAQ. The ends were cut back, 3 bases at V and 3 bases at J, with 9 bases in the middle. The length of the CDR3 is 13 residues. This chain's CDR3 is CASSLLNYYEQYF. In nucleotides, the CDR3 is TGTGCCAGCAGCTTGCTTAACTACTACGAGCAGTACTTC.